These 20 T cell receptor beta chains originate from one sample sequenced in a study of naive and memory T cell subsets (dated by TCRdb to about 2017). Receptors were amplified or captured by UMI-ligation and nested PCR. Sequenced on an Illumina MiSeq. To cover both TRBC1 and TRBC2, the beta constant-region primer consisted of an equimolar mix of two oligonucleotides. The ligated cDNA went through four rounds of PCR with nested alpha and beta constant-region primers together with the SP2 primer. Using fastp at Q25 and MiXCR, TCRdb reprocessed the public reads and kept productive beta chains. Rows matching on CDR3 protein sequence are summarized as one entry with the most common DNA and genes. Recorded for this sample are some 15,000 distinct CDR3 sequences; about 9% of them occurred a single time. The top ten hold roughly 23% of the sample. The sample comprised central memory CD8+ T cells from blood. The cell subset or site label, read with the paper, signifies: central memory, CD45RA- CD27+. These receptors came from a human donor in good health.

The chain is built from TRBV20-1 and TRBJ2-1; D tentatively reads TRBD1 or TRBD2 (5 bases each). Between the trimmed V and J ends, which lost 5 bases and 9 bases, there was a span of 11 bases. CDR1 and CDR2 from the germline V gene are DFQATT and SNEGSKA (reference sequence). The CDR3 is 11 residues long. Here the CDR3 DNA reads TGCAGTGCTGGACCGAGGGGTGAGCAGTTCTTC. Protein sequence: CSAGPRGEQFF.

This clonotype was found many times. The V call is TRBV20-1, the J call TRBJ2-1, with TRBD2 identical over 7 bases. Germline loops: CDR1 DFQATT, CDR2 SNEGSKA (reference sequence). This CDR3 has 15 amino acids. The V segment lost 5 bases and the J segment 5 bases; nucleotides outside the gene matches: 12. The CDR3 reads CSAGLGGEDHNEQFF. CDR3 coding DNA: TGCAGTGCTGGATTGGGGGGGGAAGATCACAATGAGCAGTTCTTC.

This chain connects TRBV7-8 to TRBJ2-7; possibly TRBD1 for D (8 bases). Per germline, CDR1 SGHVS and CDR2 FQNEAQ. The germline V and J ends were trimmed by 5 bases and 0 bases, with 14 bases remaining between them. This CDR3 has 15 amino acids. The CDR3, as DNA: TGTGCCAGCAGCGGGAGGGGACAGGACTCCTACGAGCAGTACTTC. As protein: CASSGRGQDSYEQYF. Combining the CDR3 with reference TRBV7-8 and TRBJ2-7 gives the whole variable domain GAGVSQSPRYKVAKRGQDVALRCDPISGHVSLFWYQQALGQGPEFLTYFQNEAQLDKSGLPSDRFFAERPEGSVSTLKIQRTQQEDSAVYLCASSGRGQDSYEQYFGPGTRLTVT.

V and J are TRBV19 and TRBJ2-1; D perhaps matches TRBD2 (5 bases). Per the germline V gene, CDR1 is LNHDA and CDR2 is SQIVND (reference sequence). The CDR3 extends over 15 amino acids. V lost 3 bases and J 7 bases, leaving 16 bases between the germline ends. CDR3 loop: CASSIFDYRGNEQFF. The DNA of the CDR3 is TGTGCCAGTAGTATTTTTGATTACCGGGGAAATGAGCAGTTCTTC.

This clonotype came up a few times. The chain links TRBV7-2 to TRBJ1-1, with no clear D. The germline gives CDR1 SGHTA, CDR2 FQGNSA. CDR3 length: 14 residues. The ends were cut back, 2 bases at V and 0 bases at J, with 7 bases in the middle. The CDR3 region is CASSLRQMNTEAFF. As DNA, the CDR3 is TGTGCCAGCAGCTTAAGACAAATGAACACTGAAGCTTTCTTT.

Within the sample, this clonotype is medium-sized (0.01 to 0.1%). The chain uses TRBV4-3 and TRBJ2-6, with D possibly TRBD2 on 5 matching bases. V was cut by 0 bases and J by 2 bases, with 8 bases left in between. There are 16 residues in the CDR3. Germline V lookup: CDR1 LGHNA, CDR2 YSLEER. The CDR3 region is CASSQDRGTGANVLTF. CDR3 DNA sequence: TGCGCCAGCAGCCAAGATCGGGGAACTGGGGCCAACGTCCTGACTTTC.

In this sample, this clonotype is medium-sized. The chain combines TRBV4-2 with TRBJ1-5; D ambiguous. The CDR3 covers 16 residues. V lost 4 bases, J lost 4 bases, and 17 bases lay in between. Germline CDR1 reads LGHNA; CDR2 reads YNFKEQ. CDR3 in DNA: TGTGCCAGCAGCCCTAGCGTGGACGGTGTGAATCAGCCCCAGCATTTT. It encodes CASSPSVDGVNQPQHF.

Many counts were recorded for this clonotype. The rearrangement joins TRBV7-3 to TRBJ2-1; 13 bases map to TRBD2. The CDR3 extends over 15 amino acids. V dropped 4 bases and J dropped 7; count of bases not matched to a gene: 4. Germline V lookup: CDR1 SGHTA, CDR2 FQGTGA. This CDR3 is CASSSLAGGLNEQFF. Written as DNA, the CDR3 is TGTGCCAGCAGCTCACTAGCGGGGGGGCTTAATGAGCAGTTCTTC.

There are many counts of this clonotype. The CDR3, as DNA: TGTGCCAGCAGTGGGACAGACACAGATACGCAGTATTTT. Protein sequence: CASSGTDTDTQYF. This rearrangement joins TRBV6-4 to TRBJ2-3, with a tentative D call TRBD1 (6 bases). Deletions cut 4 bases from V and 2 bases from J, with 7 bases between. Germline assignment: CDR1 MRHNA and CDR2 SNTAGT. The CDR3 sequence is 13 residues long.

CDR3 coding DNA: TGTGCCAGCAGTTCGAATGAAAAACTGTTTTTT. This codes for CASSSNEKLFF. This chain connects TRBV12-3 or TRBV12-4 to TRBJ1-4; D is ambiguous. This CDR3 contains 11 residues. With 4 bases removed from V and 5 bases from J, the gap between germline ends came to 2 bases.

The V call is TRBV27, the J call TRBJ2-1; 11 positions match TRBD2. J was trimmed by 9 bases and V by 6 bases; bases with no gene match: 13. The CDR3 sequence is 16 residues long. Germline CDR1 and CDR2: MNHEY and SMNVEV (reference sequence). The CDR3 loop reads CASSGGTSGFFGEQFF. The CDR3 coding sequence is TGTGCCAGCAGCGGGGGGACTAGCGGCTTTTTCGGTGAGCAGTTCTTC.

This clonotype was observed many times. The V gene is TRBV6-2 or TRBV6-3, the J gene TRBJ2-7; TRBD2 matches at 10 bases. From germline, CDR1 is MNHEY and CDR2 SVGEGT. V was clipped by 2 bases and J by 2 bases; unmatched bases: 0. The CDR3 consists of 14 residues. CDR3 coding DNA: TGTGCCAGCAGTTACGGGACTAGCGCCTACGAGCAGTACTTC. It codes for CASSYGTSAYEQYF.

This clonotype has a count of ten or more. The chain combines TRBV12-3 or TRBV12-4 with TRBJ1-1, with D maybe TRBD1 (5 bases). V lost 3 bases and J lost 5, with 19 bases in between. CDR3 size: 16 residues. The CDR3 spells CASSLAGTEEWTEAFF. Here the CDR3 DNA reads TGTGCCAGCAGTTTGGCCGGGACGGAGGAGTGGACTGAAGCTTTCTTT.

Within the sample, this clonotype is medium-sized. The chain links TRBV15 to TRBJ2-1; no firm D call. This CDR3 has 14 residues. V was trimmed by 1 base and J by 8 bases, leaving 12 bases between them. Germline V gene sequence: CDR1 LNHNV, CDR2 YYDKDF (reference sequence). The CDR3 DNA sequence: TGTGCCACCAGCAGAGGGTCCCCTGGCGATGAGCAGTTCTTC. Translating it yields CATSRGSPGDEQFF.

This clonotype came up a few times. The chain recombines TRBV4-3 with TRBJ1-2; D possibly corresponds to TRBD1 (5 bases). Between the trimmed V and J ends, which lost 4 bases and 5 bases, there was a span of 11 bases. Per germline, CDR1 LGHNA and CDR2 YSLEER. The length of the CDR3 is 13 residues. CDR3 residues: CASSLGTAYGYTF. The CDR3 coding sequence is TGCGCCAGCAGCCTTGGGACCGCATATGGCTACACCTTC.

This clonotype was seen at least ten times. This chain links TRBV6-2 or TRBV6-3 with TRBJ2-7, with TRBD2 matching over 7 bases. V dropped 7 bases and J dropped 3; count of bases not matched to a gene: 18. Germline lookup yields CDR1 MNHEY and CDR2 SVGEGT. The length of the CDR3 is 17 residues. CDR3 coding DNA: TGTGCCAGCAATCCTCTGCAGCCCAGCGGGGTCCACTACGAGCAGTACTTC. This gives the protein CASNPLQPSGVHYEQYF.

V usage is TRBV27 and J usage is TRBJ2-7; 10 nucleotides agree with TRBD2. Per the germline V gene, CDR1 is MNHEY and CDR2 is SMNVEV (reference sequence). The J segment lost 5 bases and the V segment lost 0 bases, leaving 4 bases of the junction unmatched. The CDR3 is made up of 15 amino acids. CDR3 in amino acids: CASSLSAGGRNEQYF. CDR3 DNA: TGTGCCAGCAGTTTATCAGCGGGGGGGAGGAACGAGCAGTACTTC.

CDR3 nucleotide sequence: TGTGCCAGCAGGGGGCCTGGGGATTCACCCCTCCACTTT. This translates into CASRGPGDSPLHF. This chain links TRBV11-3 with TRBJ1-6, with D perhaps matching TRBD1 (5 bases). The CDR3 has 13 residues. Germline V gene data show CDR1 as SGHNT and CDR2 as YENEEA. Trimming took off 6 bases at V and 8 bases at J, with 11 bases between the two ends.

This clonotype was seen many times. This chain connects TRBV24-1 to TRBJ2-2, with 9 bases identical to TRBD1. J lost 5 bases, V lost 4 bases, and 4 bases had no gene match. The CDR3 has 15 amino acids. Germline CDR1 is KGHDR and CDR2 is SFDVKD. The CDR3, as DNA: TGTGCCACCAGTGAGGGGGACAGGGAGACCGGGGAGCTGTTTTTT. It encodes CATSEGDRETGELFF.

This clonotype was recorded a few times. The J gene is TRBJ2-7, the V gene TRBV28; D perhaps matches TRBD1 (6 bases). Germline-derived CDR1 and CDR2 are MDHEN and SYDVKM. This CDR3 contains 12 residues. Trimming stripped 4 bases from V and 12 bases from J, with 16 bases between. CDR3: CASSSRDRRRYF. DNA of the CDR3: TGTGCCAGCAGTTCTCGCGACAGGCGACGGTACTTC.